Presented here are 26 T cell receptor beta chains from one specimen sequenced in a study of identical twins. One entry per CDR3 protein results from TCRdb running MiXCR on the 5' RACE reads. The sample has more than 600,000 distinct CDR3 sequences, around a sixth seen once. The same sample was also studied in work on T cells expressing NK-cell markers.

Sequences were obtained from PBMCs. These receptor sequences come from a woman aged 18-30 years in good health.

This clonotype has a handful of counts. The chain links TRBV5-1 to TRBJ2-3; no clear D gene. In germline, CDR1 is SGHRS, CDR2 YFSETQ. V was cut by 6 bases and J by 0 bases, with 17 bases left in between. The CDR3 has 16 amino acids. The chain's CDR3 is CASIVGPGSSTDTQYF. The DNA of the CDR3 is TGCGCCAGCATTGTAGGGCCCGGGTCAAGCACAGATACGCAGTATTTT.

The V gene is TRBV5-1, the J gene TRBJ2-6; D gene uncertain. CDR1 is SGHRS, CDR2 YFSETQ, per germline. V dropped 6 bases and J dropped 2 bases, with 18 bases sitting between them. The length of the CDR3 is 17 residues. CDR3: CASNIGVSSAGANVLTF. For the CDR3, the DNA is TGCGCCAGCAATATCGGAGTAAGCTCCGCTGGGGCCAACGTCCTGACTTTC. Drawing the rest from reference TRBV5-1 and TRBJ2-6, the complete variable domain is KAGVTQTPRYLIKTRGQQVTLSCSPISGHRSVSWYQQTPGQGLQFLFEYFSETQRNKGNFPGRFSGRQFSNSRSEMNVSTLELGDSALYLCASNIGVSSAGANVLTFGAGSRLTVL.

This clonotype was observed a few times. The CDR3 spells CASSFRAASPDTQYF. Written as DNA, the CDR3 is TGTGCCAGCAGCTTTAGAGCGGCTAGTCCAGATACGCAGTATTTT. This rearrangement joins TRBV7-2 to TRBJ2-3; a weak D match, TRBD2 (5 bases). Germline V CDR1 and CDR2: SGHTA, FQGNSA. V was cut by 3 bases and J by 4 bases, with 14 bases left in between. The CDR3 totals 15 residues.

This clonotype was observed a handful of times. V gene TRBV20-1 combines with J gene TRBJ2-3, with D perhaps matching TRBD2 (6 bases). Trimming stripped 3 bases from V and 2 bases from J, with 18 bases between. Germline CDR1 reads DFQATT; CDR2 reads SNEGSKA (reference sequence). There are 16 residues in the CDR3. The CDR3, as DNA: TGCAGTGCTAGGAAATCGCGGGACTTCGACACAGATACGCAGTATTTT. It translates to CSARKSRDFDTDTQYF.

The chain recombines TRBV5-1 with TRBJ2-3; the match to TRBD1 covers 10 bases. There are 14 residues in the CDR3. CDR1 is SGHRS and CDR2 is YFSETQ in the germline V gene. The trim removed 5 bases at V and 4 bases at J, leaving 4 bases unmatched. The CDR3 DNA follows: TGCGCCAGCAGACGGACAGGGGGGGCAGATACGCAGTATTTT. Protein sequence: CASRRTGGADTQYF.

This sequence joins TRBV6-1 and TRBJ2-7; 8 nucleotides agree with TRBD2. The CDR3 runs 17 residues. Per germline, CDR1 MNHNS and CDR2 SASEGT. After removal of 6 bases from V and 6 bases from J, the junction contained 19 bases not matched to a gene. This CDR3 reads CASRDPPGAQSGGEQYF. In DNA, the CDR3 is TGTGCCAGCAGGGATCCCCCGGGGGCCCAAAGCGGGGGCGAGCAGTACTTC.

The V and J genes are TRBV5-5 and TRBJ2-2, with D maybe TRBD2 (5 bases). Trimming took 5 bases from V and 1 from J, leaving 15 bases between them. The germline CDR1 and CDR2 sequences are SGHKS and YYEKEE (reference sequence). The CDR3 covers 16 residues. CDR3 DNA: TGTGCCAGCAGGCCCCCCGGTAGCGTGAACACCGGGGAGCTGTTTTTT. It is translated as CASRPPGSVNTGELFF.

The chain employs TRBV18 and TRBJ2-7, with 9 bases matching TRBD2. V lost 3 bases to trimming and J lost 4 bases; unmatched junction nucleotides: 4. Germline CDR1 reads KGHSH; CDR2 reads LQKENI. The CDR3 loop spans 14 amino acids. CDR3 in amino acids: CASSPRTSEYEQYF. The CDR3 bases are TGTGCCAGCTCACCTCGGACTAGCGAGTACGAGCAGTACTTC.

The chain has TRBV14 and TRBJ2-3, with D tentatively TRBD1 (5 bases). From germline, CDR1 is SGHDN and CDR2 FVKESK. Trimming left V 3 bases short and J 4 bases short, with 20 bases between. The CDR3 consists of 17 residues. CDR3 DNA: TGTGCCAGCAGCCAGGGTACGACAGTTATCCTGGCAGATACGCAGTATTTT. Translated: CASSQGTTVILADTQYF.

The count of this clonotype is one. The chain has TRBV11-3 and TRBJ2-5; D might be TRBD2 (6 bases). This CDR3 region has 16 residues. V lost 0 bases and J 0 bases, leaving 11 bases between the germline ends. CDR1 is SGHNT and CDR2 is YENEEA in the germline V gene. The CDR3 DNA reads as TGTGCCAGCAGCTTAGAGTTAGCGGTAAACCAAGAGACCCAGTACTTC. This encodes CASSLELAVNQETQYF.

The gene calls are TRBV14 and TRBJ2-1; D is unresolved. The length of the CDR3 is 16 residues. The germline V gene has CDR1 SGHDN and CDR2 FVKESK. V dropped 0 bases and J dropped 2 bases, with 11 bases sitting between them. Here the CDR3 DNA reads TGTGCCAGCAGCCAAGATATAGGTGGCCCCTACAATGAGCAGTTCTTC. Translation gives CASSQDIGGPYNEQFF.

This clonotype was picked up a small number of times. V is TRBV20-1 and J is TRBJ1-1, with D uncertain. The CDR3 runs to 14 residues. From germline, CDR1 is DFQATT and CDR2 SNEGSKA (reference sequence). Trimming pared 5 bases from V and 0 bases from J, leaving 13 bases between. CDR3 DNA sequence: TGCAGTGCTGACAACGTAAACGTGAACACTGAAGCTTTCTTT. Protein: CSADNVNVNTEAFF.

The V and J genes are TRBV4-1 and TRBJ2-7; 7 nucleotides agree with TRBD1. CDR1 and CDR2 (germline): MGHRA, YSYEKL. J was trimmed by 0 bases and V by 3 bases; bases with no gene match: 5. The length of the CDR3 is 15 residues. The DNA of the CDR3 is TGCGCCAGCAGCCAGCCGGACAGGCACTCCTACGAGCAGTACTTC. Translated, it gives CASSQPDRHSYEQYF.

The genes are TRBV5-1 and TRBJ2-5; 7 nucleotides line up with TRBD1. CDR1 is SGHRS and CDR2 is YFSETQ in the germline V gene. This CDR3 contains 15 residues. Germline trimming cut 7 bases from V and 1 base from J; bases unmatched to any gene: 10. The CDR3 DNA is TGCGCCAGCGGTCCCTACAGGGGCGGCCAAGAGACCCAGTACTTC. Translating it yields CASGPYRGGQETQYF. The full variable domain, with the rest looked up from reference TRBV5-1 and TRBJ2-5, is KAGVTQTPRYLIKTRGQQVTLSCSPISGHRSVSWYQQTPGQGLQFLFEYFSETQRNKGNFPGRFSGRQFSNSRSEMNVSTLELGDSALYLCASGPYRGGQETQYFGPGTRLLVL.

This clonotype was picked up a small number of times. The rearrangement joins TRBV9 to TRBJ2-1; TRBD2 agrees at 8 bases. CDR1 is SGDLS and CDR2 is YYNGEE in the germline V gene. V shed 3 bases, J shed 3 bases, and the junction held 2 bases outside the gene matches. The CDR3 is made up of 14 amino acids. The CDR3 loop reads CASSDSGDYNEQFF. Here the CDR3 DNA reads TGTGCCAGCAGCGATAGCGGGGACTACAATGAGCAGTTCTTC.

The table lists this clonotype with a few counts. The chain joins TRBV6-5 to TRBJ2-5; TRBD2 matches at 7 bases. The CDR3 is 15 amino acids. V was pared by 2 bases and J by 2 bases, with 5 bases of the junction left unmatched. Germline CDR1 MNHEY, CDR2 SVGAGI. CDR3 in DNA: TGTGCCAGCAGTTACCTGGCGGGAGAACAAGAGACCCAGTACTTC. Translation gives CASSYLAGEQETQYF.

This clonotype was counted a few times. This rearrangement joins TRBV7-2 to TRBJ2-7, with 8 bases fitting TRBD2. The ends lost 1 base at V and 0 bases at J; junction bases unmatched: 5. The CDR3 length is 16 residues. The V gene's germline CDR1 is SGHTA and CDR2 FQGNSA. As DNA, the CDR3 is TGTGCCAGCAGCTTAGTAGGCGGGGGGATCTCCTACGAGCAGTACTTC. It encodes CASSLVGGGISYEQYF.

This clonotype was seen ten or more times. As DNA, the CDR3 is TGCAGCGTATGGGGAGGGGCGGGAGCAGATACGCAGTATTTT. This translates into CSVWGGAGADTQYF. The chain uses TRBV29-1 and TRBJ2-3; 7 bases map to TRBD2. After removal of 6 bases from V and 4 bases from J, the junction contained 10 bases not matched to a gene. Germline V lookup: CDR1 SQVTM, CDR2 ANQGSEA. CDR3 length: 14 residues.

This clonotype showed up just a few times. The chain employs TRBV7-2 and TRBJ1-1, with D possibly being TRBD1 (6 bases). The germline V gene has CDR1 SGHTA and CDR2 FQGNSA. This CDR3 has 15 residues. V lost 3 bases and J 4 bases, leaving 15 bases between the germline ends. DNA for the CDR3: TGTGCCAGCAGCTTTGGGGGCCAATGGGCCACTGAAGCTTTCTTT. Its translation is CASSFGGQWATEAFF.

In regard to this clonotype: A single base separates this from a much larger clone, so it may be a read error. V and J are TRBV27 and TRBJ1-1; 9 nucleotides agree with TRBD1. CDR3 length: 14 amino acids. Losses at the gene ends were 7 bases for V and 1 base for J; bases not matched to a gene: 4. Germline values: CDR1 MNHEY, CDR2 SMNVEV (reference sequence). The CDR3 bases are TGTGCCAGCACCATGACAGGGGGGAACACTGAAGCTTTCTTT. It codes for CASTMTGGNTEAFF.

There are many counts of this clonotype. The gene calls are TRBV29-1 and TRBJ2-1; tentative D call: TRBD1 (5 bases). Trimming shortened V by 6 bases and J by 3 bases, and 12 bases separated the two germline ends. The CDR3 consists of 13 residues. Germline values: CDR1 SQVTM, CDR2 ANQGSEA. The CDR3 loop is CSVDTANYNEQFF. Written as DNA, the CDR3 is TGCAGCGTGGACACCGCGAACTACAATGAGCAGTTCTTC.

The table lists this clonotype with a few counts. J is TRBJ2-5 and V is TRBV18; D unresolved. Germline V gene sequence: CDR1 KGHSH, CDR2 LQKENI. The CDR3 has 17 amino acids. Trimming stripped 3 bases from V and 3 bases from J, with 20 bases between. The CDR3 nucleotides read TGTGCCAGCTCACCCAGTATGTATCCGACCGGCAAAGAGACCCAGTACTTC. It encodes CASSPSMYPTGKETQYF.

In DNA form, the CDR3 reads TGCGCCAGCAGCTTGCAAGGGACTAGCGAGGGTACGCAGTATTTT. Its protein is CASSLQGTSEGTQYF. The chain combines TRBV5-1 with TRBJ2-3; 10 bases line up with TRBD2. CDR3 length equals 15 residues. The trim removed 1 base at V and 8 bases at J, leaving 7 bases unmatched. Germline V lookup: CDR1 SGHRS, CDR2 YFSETQ. Full variable domain (outside the CDR3, taken from reference TRBV5-1 and TRBJ2-3): KAGVTQTPRYLIKTRGQQVTLSCSPISGHRSVSWYQQTPGQGLQFLFEYFSETQRNKGNFPGRFSGRQFSNSRSEMNVSTLELGDSALYLCASSLQGTSEGTQYFGPGTRLTVL.

The CDR3 reads CSARDPRASGTNEQFF. The CDR3 DNA is TGCAGTGCTAGAGACCCTAGGGCTAGCGGGACCAATGAGCAGTTCTTC. The V and J genes are TRBV20-1 and TRBJ2-1, with 9 nucleotides matching TRBD2. CDR1 is DFQATT, CDR2 SNEGSKA, per germline (reference sequence). The CDR3 covers 16 residues. The ends lost 0 bases at V and 6 bases at J; junction bases unmatched: 9.

This clonotype was seen a handful of times. The V and J genes are TRBV29-1 and TRBJ1-3, with 7 bases that match TRBD1. V trimming: 6 bases; J trimming: 2 bases; junction bases outside the gene matches: 7. The germline gives CDR1 SQVTM, CDR2 ANQGSEA. The CDR3 runs 14 residues. Written as DNA, the CDR3 is TGCAGCGTGGCACGACAGGGAGCTGGAAACACCATATATTTT. It yields the protein CSVARQGAGNTIYF. The full variable domain, with the rest looked up from reference TRBV29-1 and TRBJ1-3, is SAVISQKPSRDICQRGTSLTIQCQVDSQVTMMFWYRQQPGQSLTLIATANQGSEATYESGFVIDKFPISRPNLTFSTLTVSNMSPEDSSIYLCSVARQGAGNTIYFGEGSWLTVV.

This chain joins TRBV5-1 and TRBJ1-2; 11 nucleotides match TRBD1. The CDR3 runs 15 residues. The germline V gene encodes CDR1 SGHRS and CDR2 YFSETQ. V gave up 4 bases and J gave up 5 bases; unmatched junction bases: 7. The CDR3 sequence: CASSPWTGGDYGYTF. Written as DNA, the CDR3 is TGCGCCAGCAGCCCGTGGACAGGGGGCGATTATGGCTACACCTTC. Drawing the rest from reference TRBV5-1 and TRBJ1-2, the complete variable domain is KAGVTQTPRYLIKTRGQQVTLSCSPISGHRSVSWYQQTPGQGLQFLFEYFSETQRNKGNFPGRFSGRQFSNSRSEMNVSTLELGDSALYLCASSPWTGGDYGYTFGSGTRLTVV.